This TCR beta chain was obtained from a study of T cell changes during pregnancy in multiple sclerosis. There are a few counts of this clone. Method: immunoSEQ multiplex PCR; TCRdb's copy keeps in-frame clones and lacks some. This table has 50,000 to 60,000 clones, roughly nine tenths appearing once. In germline, CDR1 is KGHSH, CDR2 LQKENI. V lost 2 bases to trimming and J lost 4 bases; unmatched junction nucleotides: 5. The CDR3 has 15 residues. This material consisted of CD4+ T cells from peripheral blood mononuclear cells, taken in the first trimester of pregnancy. This sequence joins TRBV18 and TRBJ2-7; 10 bases line up with TRBD2. This clonotype originated in a female donor with multiple sclerosis, enrolled in a pregnancy study. The CDR3, as DNA: TGTGCCAGCTCACCAAGGCTAGCGGGAGCATACGAGCAGTACTTC. Its protein is CASSPRLAGAYEQYF.